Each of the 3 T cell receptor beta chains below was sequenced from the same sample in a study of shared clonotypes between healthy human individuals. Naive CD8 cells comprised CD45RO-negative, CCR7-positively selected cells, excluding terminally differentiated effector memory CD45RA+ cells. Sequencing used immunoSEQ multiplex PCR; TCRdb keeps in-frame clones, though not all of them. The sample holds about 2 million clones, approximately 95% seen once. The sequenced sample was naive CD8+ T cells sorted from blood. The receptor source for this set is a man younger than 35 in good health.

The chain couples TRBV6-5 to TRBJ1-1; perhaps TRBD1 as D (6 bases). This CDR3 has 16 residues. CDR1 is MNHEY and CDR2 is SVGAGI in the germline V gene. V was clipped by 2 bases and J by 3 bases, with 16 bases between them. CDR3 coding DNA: TGTGCCAGCAGTTACGGCAGGGGCGATTGGGACACTGAAGCTTTCTTT. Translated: CASSYGRGDWDTEAFF.

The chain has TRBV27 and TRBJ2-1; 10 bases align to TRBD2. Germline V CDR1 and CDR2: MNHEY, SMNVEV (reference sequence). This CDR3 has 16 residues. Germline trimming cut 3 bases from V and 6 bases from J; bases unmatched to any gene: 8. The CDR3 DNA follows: TGTGCCAGCAGTTTCCTTTGGACTAGCGGCCTCAATGAGCAGTTCTTC. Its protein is CASSFLWTSGLNEQFF.

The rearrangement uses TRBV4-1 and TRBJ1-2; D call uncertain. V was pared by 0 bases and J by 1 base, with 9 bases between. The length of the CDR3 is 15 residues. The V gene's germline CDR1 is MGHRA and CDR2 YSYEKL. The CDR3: CASSQEPTVNYGYTF. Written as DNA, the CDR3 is TGCGCCAGCAGCCAAGAGCCGACGGTTAACTATGGCTACACCTTC.